This T cell receptor (beta chain) was profiled in a study of human T cells and chemical hapten exposure. This clonotype has more than one count but fewer than ten. Documented time point: patch test 1, 2 weeks after DPC sensitization. Noted treatment: therapeutic diphenylcyclopropenone sensitization with weekly scalp DPC. TCRdb fed the RACE reads into MiXCR, producing one record per CDR3 protein. This table has roughly 180,000 distinct CDR3 sequences, more than 20% appearing once. The CDR3 is 16 amino acids. The germline V gene has CDR1 SGHAT and CDR2 FQNNGV. The V gene lost 1 base and the J gene lost 0 bases, with 9 bases spanning the gap.

This specimen was whole blood, taken in connection with sensitization to the hapten diphenylcyclopropenone (DPC). This chain uses TRBV11-2 with TRBJ1-4; D call uncertain. The receptor was derived from a woman in her fifties or sixties with alopecia areata. Some clones in this sample may be carry-over from other donors' samples. CDR3 nucleotides: TGTGCCAGCAGCTTAGGAGTTCTTACAACTAATGAAAAACTGTTTTTT. It encodes CASSLGVLTTNEKLFF.